Presented here are 26 T cell receptor beta chains from one specimen sequenced in a study of CD4 T cells in relation to SARS-CoV-2 and coronaviruses. Data came from immunoSEQ multiplex PCR; TCRdb stores just in-frame clones and leaves some out. The repertoire has 41,000 or so clones, nearly 85% of them found once; the top ten carry over 0.95%. These receptors have no identified antigens. The sample consisted of naive CD4+ T cells from PBMCs, cultured in vitro. Specified subset: naive CD4+ T cells isolated by negative enrichment. The receptor set was obtained from an adult with COVID-19.

This chain uses TRBV6-5 with TRBJ2-1; TRBD2 matches at 7 bases. The ends lost 5 bases at V and 8 bases at J; junction bases unmatched: 12. Germline V gene sequence: CDR1 MNHEY, CDR2 SVGAGI. This CDR3 is built from 15 residues. The CDR3 nucleotides are TGTGCCAGCAGTCCCCCGGGAAGCGGGATTGATGAGCAGTTCTTC. Translation gives CASSPPGSGIDEQFF.

This clone was detected once. The gene calls are TRBV7-9 and TRBJ1-1, with unresolved D. Trimming took off 1 base at V and 7 bases at J, with 19 bases between the two ends. This CDR3 is built from 16 residues. The germline V gene encodes CDR1 SEHNR and CDR2 FQNEAQ (reference sequence). CDR3 nucleotide sequence: TGTGCCAGCAGCTTAGGGGAGTTGGCGACCTTAGATGAAGCTTTCTTT. It translates to CASSLGELATLDEAFF. The complete variable domain, with remaining parts taken from reference TRBV7-9 and TRBJ1-1, reads DTGVSQNPRHKITKRGQNVTFRCDPISEHNRLYWYRQTLGQGPEFLTYFQNEAQLEKSRLLSDRFSAERPKGSFSTLEIQRTEQGDSAMYLCASSLGELATLDEAFFGQGTRLTVV.

This chain links TRBV4-2 with TRBJ1-3; 9 nucleotides agree with TRBD1. Germline-derived CDR1 and CDR2 are LGHNA and YNFKEQ. The trim removed 1 base at V and 1 base at J, leaving 5 bases unmatched. This CDR3 region has 17 residues. The CDR3 nucleotides are TGTGCCAGCAGCCAAGGCGGACAGGGGCAGTCTGGAAACACCATATATTTT. Amino acids: CASSQGGQGQSGNTIYF.

This clone has only one observation. The chain links TRBV11-2 to TRBJ2-7; unclear D gene. The CDR3 extends over 14 amino acids. CDR1 SGHAT and CDR2 FQNNGV come from the germline V gene. The ends were cut back, 0 bases at V and 6 bases at J, with 12 bases in the middle. The CDR3 sequence is CASSLEGLSLEQYF. CDR3 coding DNA: TGTGCCAGCAGCTTAGAGGGCCTATCGCTCGAGCAGTACTTC.

This rearrangement joins TRBV6-5 to TRBJ2-1; 7 bases line up with TRBD1. The germline V gene has CDR1 MNHEY and CDR2 SVGAGI. This CDR3 is 15 amino acids long. After removal of 4 bases from V and 8 bases from J, the junction contained 11 bases not matched to a gene. The CDR3 sequence is CASSSPRQGFYEQFF. The CDR3 coding sequence is TGTGCCAGCAGTTCTCCCCGACAGGGATTTTATGAGCAGTTCTTC.

Here the CDR3 DNA reads TGTGCCAGCTCTGGAAGGCTAGCGCCCTTCGAGCAGTACTTC. It yields the protein CASSGRLAPFEQYF. V usage is TRBV27 and J usage is TRBJ2-7; D may be TRBD2 (6 bases). Germline values: CDR1 MNHEY, CDR2 SMNVEV (reference sequence). The ends were cut back, 8 bases at V and 6 bases at J, with 20 bases in the middle. This CDR3 is 14 amino acids long.

The chain is built from TRBV5-4 and TRBJ1-4, with 9 bases that match TRBD1. Germline V gene sequence: CDR1 SGHNT, CDR2 YYREEE (reference sequence). The CDR3 is 15 amino acids. V lost 4 bases and J lost 7; bases outside the gene matches: 8. The CDR3 reads CASSQSGTGSEKLFF. The CDR3 nucleotides are TGTGCCAGCAGCCAGTCCGGGACAGGGAGTGAAAAACTGTTTTTT.

This chain joins TRBV28 and TRBJ2-3, with TRBD1 identical over 7 bases. The CDR3 runs 16 residues. The junction had 6 bases not matched to a gene; V was cut back by 2 bases and J by 1 base. The germline gives CDR1 MDHEN, CDR2 SYDVKM. The CDR3 region is CASSLPGTAGTDTQYF. CDR3 nucleotides: TGTGCCAGCAGTTTACCCGGGACAGCTGGCACAGATACGCAGTATTTT.

The chain links TRBV7-3 to TRBJ2-1, with TRBD1 identical over 7 bases. CDR1 is SGHTA and CDR2 is FQGTGA in the germline V gene. CDR3 length equals 15 residues. V dropped 2 bases and J dropped 4; count of bases not matched to a gene: 5. DNA for the CDR3: TGTGCCAGCAGCTTAGAAGGGACAGTGTACAATGAGCAGTTCTTC. It is translated as CASSLEGTVYNEQFF.

The V and J genes are TRBV3-1 (or the pseudogene TRBV3-2) and TRBJ2-3; D gene unclear. Deletions cut 4 bases from V and 2 bases from J, with 7 bases between. CDR3 length equals 13 residues. CDR1 LGHDT and CDR2 YNNKEL come from the germline V gene (reference sequence). This chain's CDR3 is CASSLRATDTQYF. The CDR3 coding sequence is TGTGCCAGCAGCCTTCGGGCCACAGATACGCAGTATTTT.

The V and J genes are TRBV15 and TRBJ1-5; 11 nucleotides agree with TRBD1. In germline, CDR1 is LNHNV, CDR2 YYDKDF (reference sequence). V shed 5 bases, J shed 7 bases, and the junction held 4 bases outside the gene matches. This CDR3 is 14 amino acids long. The CDR3 reads CATSGDRGFQPQHF. The CDR3 nucleotides read TGTGCCACCAGCGGGGACAGGGGGTTCCAGCCCCAGCATTTT.

The gene calls are TRBV19 and TRBJ2-5; the D is unclear. The V end was cut by 8 bases, the J end by 7 bases, with 11 bases between. The CDR3 runs to 11 residues. CDR1 is LNHDA and CDR2 is SQIVND in the germline V gene (reference sequence). The CDR3 here is CASVSGATQYF. CDR3 sequence (DNA): TGTGCCAGTGTTTCTGGTGCGACCCAGTACTTC.

V and J are TRBV19 and TRBJ2-2; TRBD1 aligns across 7 bases. Per the germline V gene, CDR1 is LNHDA and CDR2 is SQIVND (reference sequence). Unmatched junction bases numbered 9, after V lost 5 bases and J lost 3 bases. This CDR3 has 16 amino acids. The CDR3 loop is CASSSSGTADTGELFF. The CDR3 DNA reads as TGTGCCAGTAGTTCTTCCGGGACAGCCGACACCGGGGAGCTGTTTTTT.

The chain links TRBV5-4 to TRBJ1-1; 8 bases are shared with TRBD1. The V and J ends lost 1 base and 4 bases, in that order; junction bases with no gene match: 3. Per germline, CDR1 SGHNT and CDR2 YYREEE (reference sequence). CDR3 length: 14 residues. In DNA, the CDR3 is TGTGCCAGCAGCTTGCAACAGGGGGGCACTGAAGCTTTCTTT. Protein sequence: CASSLQQGGTEAFF.

The rearrangement links TRBV27 to TRBJ2-7; D is undetermined. The length of the CDR3 is 14 residues. Trimming took 9 bases from V and 4 from J, leaving 19 bases between them. The germline gives CDR1 MNHEY, CDR2 SMNVEV (reference sequence). The CDR3 sequence is CASGSGAFPYEQYF. The CDR3 DNA reads as TGTGCCAGTGGTTCAGGCGCATTTCCTTACGAGCAGTACTTC.

This chain connects TRBV5-6 to TRBJ2-2; 8 bases are shared with TRBD1. Trimming cost V 1 base and J 4 bases; bases outside gene matches: 6. The CDR3 totals 16 residues. In germline, CDR1 is SGHDT, CDR2 YYEEEE. The CDR3 DNA is TGTGCCAGCAGCTTGACCGGGACAGGTTTCACCGGGGAGCTGTTTTTT. It encodes CASSLTGTGFTGELFF.

This clone was detected a few times. J is TRBJ1-6 and V is TRBV7-9; D remains ambiguous. The CDR3 loop spans 15 amino acids. V lost 2 bases, J lost 4 bases, and 9 bases lay in between. Germline assignment: CDR1 SEHNR and CDR2 FQNEAQ (reference sequence). As DNA, the CDR3 is TGTGCCAGCAGCTTAAGTACGGATTATAATTCACCCCTCCACTTT. Protein sequence: CASSLSTDYNSPLHF. Complete variable domain (other parts from reference TRBV7-9 and TRBJ1-6): DTGVSQNPRHKITKRGQNVTFRCDPISEHNRLYWYRQTLGQGPEFLTYFQNEAQLEKSRLLSDRFSAERPKGSFSTLEIQRTEQGDSAMYLCASSLSTDYNSPLHFGNGTRLTVT.

The table lists this clone with a few counts. V usage is TRBV15 and J usage is TRBJ1-1; unclear D gene. Germline loops: CDR1 LNHNV, CDR2 YYDKDF (reference sequence). This CDR3 has 16 amino acids. With 0 bases removed from V and 4 bases from J, the gap between germline ends came to 15 bases. The CDR3 loop reads CATSRDYTPLGTEAFF. The CDR3, as DNA: TGTGCCACCAGCAGAGATTACACACCTTTGGGCACTGAAGCTTTCTTT. The full variable domain, completed using reference TRBV15 and TRBJ1-1, is DAMVIQNPRYQVTQFGKPVTLSCSQTLNHNVMYWYQQKSSQAPKLLFHYYDKDFNNEADTPDNFQSRRPNTSFCFLDIRSPGLGDTAMYLCATSRDYTPLGTEAFFGQGTRLTVV.

This chain's CDR3 is CASSRPGNTIYF. The CDR3 nucleotides are TGTGCCAGCAGCCGACCGGGAAACACCATATATTTT. The gene calls are TRBV3-1 (or the pseudogene TRBV3-2) and TRBJ1-3; D gene uncertain. Germline V gene sequence: CDR1 LGHDT, CDR2 YNNKEL (reference sequence). V was pared by 4 bases and J by 4 bases, with 5 bases between. The CDR3 covers 12 residues.

The chain links TRBV15 to TRBJ2-5, with 9 nucleotides matching TRBD1. Germline CDR1 and CDR2: LNHNV and YYDKDF (reference sequence). Trimming took 5 bases from V and 1 from J; bases not matched to a gene: 5. The length of the CDR3 is 15 residues. This chain's CDR3 is CATSRDRALQETQYF. As DNA, the CDR3 is TGTGCCACCAGCCGGGACAGGGCCCTCCAAGAGACCCAGTACTTC.

The chain couples TRBV28 to TRBJ1-5, with D possibly TRBD1 on 5 matching bases. V gave up 1 base and J gave up 2 bases, with 18 bases separating them. CDR3 size: 18 residues. Germline loops: CDR1 MDHEN, CDR2 SYDVKM. The CDR3 region is CASSLLLSGVGGNQPQHF. The CDR3 DNA sequence: TGTGCCAGCAGTTTATTGTTGTCGGGGGTCGGTGGCAATCAGCCCCAGCATTTT.

The chain uses TRBV29-1 and TRBJ2-1; a weak D match, TRBD2 (6 bases). Trimming shortened V by 4 bases and J by 9 bases, and 13 bases separated the two germline ends. The CDR3 runs to 12 residues. The germline V gene has CDR1 SQVTM and CDR2 ANQGSEA. The CDR3 spells CSVGGTAPEQFF. Here the CDR3 DNA reads TGCAGCGTTGGAGGGACTGCTCCTGAGCAGTTCTTC.

The rearrangement uses TRBV11-2 and TRBJ2-7; no definite D call. CDR1 is SGHAT, CDR2 FQNNGV, per germline. V was trimmed by 4 bases and J by 0 bases, leaving 7 bases between them. The CDR3 loop spans 13 amino acids. The CDR3 sequence: CASSSGASYEQYF. As DNA, the CDR3 is TGTGCCAGCAGCTCCGGCGCCTCCTACGAGCAGTACTTC.

This chain connects TRBV7-8 to TRBJ1-2, with no clear D. CDR3 length equals 14 residues. The V gene lost 5 bases and the J gene lost 2 bases, with 12 bases spanning the gap. CDR1 and CDR2 (germline): SGHVS, FQNEAQ. CDR3 nucleotides: TGTGCCAGCAGCCCCGAGGCCGCCAACTATGGCTACACCTTC. Translation: CASSPEAANYGYTF.

CDR3 in DNA: TGTGCCAGCCGGGAGGGCCAATCCTCTAATGAGCAGTTCTTC. Protein sequence: CASREGQSSNEQFF. V gene TRBV6-5 combines with J gene TRBJ2-1, with 8 bases fitting TRBD2. CDR3 length: 14 amino acids. V dropped 8 bases and J dropped 7; count of bases not matched to a gene: 10. Germline V gene data show CDR1 as MNHEY and CDR2 as SVGAGI.

V gene TRBV11-1 combines with J gene TRBJ2-1, with 13 positions matching TRBD2. Per germline, CDR1 SGHAT and CDR2 FQDESV (reference sequence). Trimming took 8 bases from V and 5 from J; bases not matched to a gene: 0. CDR3 length equals 13 residues. The CDR3 DNA follows: TGTGCCAGCGGACTAGCGGGAGACAATGAGCAGTTCTTC. Amino acid sequence: CASGLAGDNEQFF.